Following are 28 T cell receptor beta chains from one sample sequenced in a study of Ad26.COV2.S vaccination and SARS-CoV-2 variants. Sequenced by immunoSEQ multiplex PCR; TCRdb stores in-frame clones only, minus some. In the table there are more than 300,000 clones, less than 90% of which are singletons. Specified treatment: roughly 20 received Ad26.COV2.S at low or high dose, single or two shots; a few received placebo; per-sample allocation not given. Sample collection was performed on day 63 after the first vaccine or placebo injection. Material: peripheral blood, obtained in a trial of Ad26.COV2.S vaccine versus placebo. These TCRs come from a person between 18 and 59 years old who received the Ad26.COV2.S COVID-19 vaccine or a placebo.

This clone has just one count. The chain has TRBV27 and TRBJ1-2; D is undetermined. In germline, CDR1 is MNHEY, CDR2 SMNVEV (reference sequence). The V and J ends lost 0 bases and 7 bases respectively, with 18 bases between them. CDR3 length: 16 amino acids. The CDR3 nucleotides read TGTGCCAGCAGTTTATCCCCCTTTAATCTCGCAGGTGGCTACACCTTC. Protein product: CASSLSPFNLAGGYTF.

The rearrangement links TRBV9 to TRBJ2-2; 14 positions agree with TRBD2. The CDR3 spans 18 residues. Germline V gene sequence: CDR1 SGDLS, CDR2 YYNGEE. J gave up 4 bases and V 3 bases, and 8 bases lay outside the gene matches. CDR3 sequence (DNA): TGTGCCAGCAGCGACCCGGGACTAGCGGGGGTCCTCACCGGGGAGCTGTTTTTT. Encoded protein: CASSDPGLAGVLTGELFF.

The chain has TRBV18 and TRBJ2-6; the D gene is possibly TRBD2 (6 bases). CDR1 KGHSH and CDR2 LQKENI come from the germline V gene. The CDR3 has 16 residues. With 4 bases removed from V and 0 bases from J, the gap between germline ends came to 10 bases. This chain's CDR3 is CASSRDFSSGANVLTF. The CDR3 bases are TGTGCCAGCTCACGGGACTTCAGCTCTGGGGCCAACGTCCTGACTTTC.

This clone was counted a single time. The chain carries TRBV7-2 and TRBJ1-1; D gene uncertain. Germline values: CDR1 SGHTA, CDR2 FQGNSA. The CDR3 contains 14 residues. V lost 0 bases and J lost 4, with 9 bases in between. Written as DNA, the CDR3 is TGTGCCAGCAGCTTAGCGCCGGCAACCACTGAAGCTTTCTTT. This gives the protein CASSLAPATTEAFF.

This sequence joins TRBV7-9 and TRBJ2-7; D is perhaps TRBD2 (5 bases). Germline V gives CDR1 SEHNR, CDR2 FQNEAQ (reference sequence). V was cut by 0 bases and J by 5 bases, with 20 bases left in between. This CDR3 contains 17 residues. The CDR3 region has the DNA TGTGCCAGCAGCTTAGCAGCGGCATCCCCCCGCTGGGACGAGCAGTACTTC. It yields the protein CASSLAAASPRWDEQYF.

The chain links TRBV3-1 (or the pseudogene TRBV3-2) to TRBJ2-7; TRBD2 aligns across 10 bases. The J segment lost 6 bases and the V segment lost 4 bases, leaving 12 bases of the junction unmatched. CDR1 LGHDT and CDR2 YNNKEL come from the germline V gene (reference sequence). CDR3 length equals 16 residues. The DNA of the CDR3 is TGTGCCAGCAGCCCAAGCGTAGCGGGAGGCTGGGTCGAGCAGTACTTC. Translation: CASSPSVAGGWVEQYF.

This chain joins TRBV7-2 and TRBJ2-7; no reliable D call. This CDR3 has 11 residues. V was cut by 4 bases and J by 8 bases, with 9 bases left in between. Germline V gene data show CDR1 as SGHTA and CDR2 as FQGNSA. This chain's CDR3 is CASSSQAKQYF. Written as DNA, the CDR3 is TGTGCCAGCAGCTCCCAGGCTAAGCAGTACTTC.

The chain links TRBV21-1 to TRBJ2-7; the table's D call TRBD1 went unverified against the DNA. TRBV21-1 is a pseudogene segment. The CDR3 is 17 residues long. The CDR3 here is CASRYGKQDIPLYEQYF. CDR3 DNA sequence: TGTGCCAGCCGGTATGGGAAACAGGACATCCCCCTTTACGAGCAGTACTTC.

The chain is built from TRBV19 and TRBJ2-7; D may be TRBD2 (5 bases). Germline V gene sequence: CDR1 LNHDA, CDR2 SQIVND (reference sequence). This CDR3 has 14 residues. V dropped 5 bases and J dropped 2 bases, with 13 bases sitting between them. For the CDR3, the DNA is TGTGCCAGTAGTGTTGGACGGGGAGCCTACGAGCAGTACTTC. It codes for CASSVGRGAYEQYF.

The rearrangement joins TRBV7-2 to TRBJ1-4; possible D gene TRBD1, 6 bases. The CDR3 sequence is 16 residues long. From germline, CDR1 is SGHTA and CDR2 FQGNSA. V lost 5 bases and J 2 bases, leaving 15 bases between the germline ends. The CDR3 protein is CASSRGGALTNEKLFF. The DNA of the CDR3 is TGTGCCAGCAGCCGTGGGGGCGCTTTGACTAATGAAAAACTGTTTTTT. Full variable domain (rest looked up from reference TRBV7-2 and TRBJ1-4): GAGVSQSPSNKVTEKGKDVELRCDPISGHTALYWYRQSLGQGLEFLIYFQGNSAPDKSGLPSDRFSAERTGGSVSTLTIQRTQQEDSAVYLCASSRGGALTNEKLFFGSGTQLSVL.

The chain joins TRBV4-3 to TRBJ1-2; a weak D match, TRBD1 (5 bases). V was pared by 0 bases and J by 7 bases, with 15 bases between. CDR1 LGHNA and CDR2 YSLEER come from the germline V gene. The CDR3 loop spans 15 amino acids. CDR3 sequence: CASSQDSDSARGYTF. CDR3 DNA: TGCGCCAGCAGCCAAGATAGTGACAGCGCTCGTGGCTACACCTTC.

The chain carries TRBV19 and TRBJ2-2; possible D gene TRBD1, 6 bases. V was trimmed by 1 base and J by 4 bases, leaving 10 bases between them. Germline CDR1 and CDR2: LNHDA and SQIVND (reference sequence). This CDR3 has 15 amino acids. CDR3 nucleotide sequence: TGTGCCAGTAGTATAGGGAGGACAGCCACCGGGGAGCTGTTTTTT. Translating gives CASSIGRTATGELFF.

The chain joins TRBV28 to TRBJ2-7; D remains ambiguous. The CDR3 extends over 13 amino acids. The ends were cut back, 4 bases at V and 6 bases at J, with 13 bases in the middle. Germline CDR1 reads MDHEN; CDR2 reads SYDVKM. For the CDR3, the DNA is TGTGCCAGCAGTTCCCCCCATGATGGCGAGCAGTACTTC. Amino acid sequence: CASSSPHDGEQYF.

The CDR3 spells CASRAIQGGYGYTF. The CDR3 nucleotides are TGTGCCAGCAGGGCAATACAAGGTGGCTATGGCTACACCTTC. V usage is TRBV2 and J usage is TRBJ1-2; D remains unclear. Germline CDR1 reads SNHLY; CDR2 reads FYNNEI. Trimming removed 6 bases at V and 4 bases at J, with 15 bases between. The CDR3 covers 14 residues.

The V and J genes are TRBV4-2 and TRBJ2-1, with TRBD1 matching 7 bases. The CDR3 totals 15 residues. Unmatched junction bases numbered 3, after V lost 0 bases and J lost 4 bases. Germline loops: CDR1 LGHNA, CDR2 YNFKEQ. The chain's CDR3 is CASSQDVGQYNEQFF. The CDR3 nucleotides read TGTGCCAGCAGCCAAGATGTGGGACAGTACAATGAGCAGTTCTTC.

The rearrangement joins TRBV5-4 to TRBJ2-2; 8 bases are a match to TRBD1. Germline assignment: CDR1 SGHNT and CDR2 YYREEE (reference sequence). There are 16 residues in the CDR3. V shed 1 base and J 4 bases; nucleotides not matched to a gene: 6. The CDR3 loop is CASSLTGQGATGELFF. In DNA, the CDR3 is TGTGCCAGCAGCTTGACCGGACAGGGAGCCACCGGGGAGCTGTTTTTT.

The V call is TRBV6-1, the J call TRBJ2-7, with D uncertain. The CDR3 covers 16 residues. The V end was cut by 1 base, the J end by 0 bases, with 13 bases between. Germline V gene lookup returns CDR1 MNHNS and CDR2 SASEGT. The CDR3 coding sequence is TGTGCCAGCAGTGAAGGGTTCGGTTTCAGCTCCTACGAGCAGTACTTC. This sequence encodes CASSEGFGFSSYEQYF.

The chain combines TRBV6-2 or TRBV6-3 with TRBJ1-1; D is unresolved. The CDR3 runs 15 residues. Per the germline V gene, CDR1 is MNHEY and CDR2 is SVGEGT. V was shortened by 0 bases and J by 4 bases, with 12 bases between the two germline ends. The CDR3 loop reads CASSYSEGWVTEAFF. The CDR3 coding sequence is TGTGCCAGCAGTTACTCGGAAGGGTGGGTCACTGAAGCTTTCTTT.

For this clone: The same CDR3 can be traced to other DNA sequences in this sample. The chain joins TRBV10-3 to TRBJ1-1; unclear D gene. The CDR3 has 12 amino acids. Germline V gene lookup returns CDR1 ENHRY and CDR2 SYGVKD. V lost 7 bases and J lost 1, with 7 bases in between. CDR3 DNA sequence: TGTGCCATCAAAGGTGGGAACACTGAAGCTTTCTTT. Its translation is CAIKGGNTEAFF.

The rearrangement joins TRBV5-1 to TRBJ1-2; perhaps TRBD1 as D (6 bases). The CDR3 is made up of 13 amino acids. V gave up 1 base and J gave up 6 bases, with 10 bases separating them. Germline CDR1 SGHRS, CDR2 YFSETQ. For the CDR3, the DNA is TGCGCCAGCAGCTTGCTAGGGGGGGATGGCTACACCTTC. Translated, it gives CASSLLGGDGYTF.

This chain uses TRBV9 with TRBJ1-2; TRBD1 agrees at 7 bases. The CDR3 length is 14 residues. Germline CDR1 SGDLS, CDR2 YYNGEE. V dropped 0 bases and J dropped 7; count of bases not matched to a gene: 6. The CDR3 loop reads CASSVVVDRAGYTF. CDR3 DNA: TGTGCCAGCAGCGTAGTAGTCGACAGGGCTGGCTACACCTTC.

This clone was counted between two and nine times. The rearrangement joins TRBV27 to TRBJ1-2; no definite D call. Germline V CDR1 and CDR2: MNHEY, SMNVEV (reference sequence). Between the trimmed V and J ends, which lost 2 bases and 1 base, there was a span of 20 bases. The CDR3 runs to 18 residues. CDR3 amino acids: CASSLKGVRVEGNYGYTF. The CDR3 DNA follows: TGTGCCAGCAGTTTAAAGGGCGTTAGGGTCGAGGGTAACTATGGCTACACCTTC.

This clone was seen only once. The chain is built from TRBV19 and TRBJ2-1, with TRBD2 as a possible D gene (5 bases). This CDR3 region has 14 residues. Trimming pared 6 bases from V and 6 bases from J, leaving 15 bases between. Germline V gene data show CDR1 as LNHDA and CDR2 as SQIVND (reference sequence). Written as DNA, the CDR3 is TGTGCCAGTAGCCCAACTAGGGCCCTCAATGAGCAGTTCTTC. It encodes CASSPTRALNEQFF.

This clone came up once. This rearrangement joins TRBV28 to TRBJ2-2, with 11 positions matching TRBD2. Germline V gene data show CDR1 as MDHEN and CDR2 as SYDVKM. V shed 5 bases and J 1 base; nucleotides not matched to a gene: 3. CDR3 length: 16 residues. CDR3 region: CASSGGTSGNTGELFF. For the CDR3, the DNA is TGTGCCAGCAGTGGGGGGACTAGCGGGAACACCGGGGAGCTGTTTTTT.

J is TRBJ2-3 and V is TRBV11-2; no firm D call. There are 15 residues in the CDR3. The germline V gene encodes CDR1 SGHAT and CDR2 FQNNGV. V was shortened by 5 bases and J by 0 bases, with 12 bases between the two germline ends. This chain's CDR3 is CASSPWTGSTDTQYF. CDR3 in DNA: TGTGCCAGCAGCCCTTGGACCGGAAGCACAGATACGCAGTATTTT.

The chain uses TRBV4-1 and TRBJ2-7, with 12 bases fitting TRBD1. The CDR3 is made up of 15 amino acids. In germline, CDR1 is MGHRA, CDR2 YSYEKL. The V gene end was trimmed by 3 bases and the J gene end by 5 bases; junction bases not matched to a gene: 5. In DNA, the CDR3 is TGCGCCAGCAGCCACTCCGGGACAGGGGGCCACGAGCAGTACTTC. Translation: CASSHSGTGGHEQYF.

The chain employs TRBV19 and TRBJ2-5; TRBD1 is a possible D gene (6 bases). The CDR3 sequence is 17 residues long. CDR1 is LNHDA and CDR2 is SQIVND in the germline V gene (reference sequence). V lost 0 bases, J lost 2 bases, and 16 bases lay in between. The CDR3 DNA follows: TGTGCCAGTAGTATAGAATGGGCAGGGGCCTTACAAGAGACCCAGTACTTC. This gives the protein CASSIEWAGALQETQYF.

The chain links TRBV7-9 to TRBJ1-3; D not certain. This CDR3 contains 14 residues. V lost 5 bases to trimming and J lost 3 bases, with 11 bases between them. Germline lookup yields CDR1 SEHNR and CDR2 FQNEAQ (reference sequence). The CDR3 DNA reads TGTGCCAGCAGCCTCTTACAATTTGGAAACACCATATATTTT. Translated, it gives CASSLLQFGNTIYF.